In its sample, the clone carrying this T cell receptor (beta chain) ranks as medium-sized. Its antigen is still unknown. Regarding treatment: approximately 11-day PBMC culture with coronavirus spike peptide pools or control peptides (ViraFEST assay). Before the COVID-19 pandemic (2011-2018), CD4+ T cells were obtained from the unexposed donor. ViraFEST used peptide pools to expand antigen-specific T cells and subsequently sequenced their TCRs. Cell supply allowing, SARS-CoV-2 S/N and four cold-coronavirus spikes probed unexposed-donor CD4+ T cells. Germline assignment: CDR1 LNHDA and CDR2 SQIVND (reference sequence). J was trimmed by 3 bases and V by 2 bases; bases with no gene match: 14. The CDR3 sequence is 19 residues long. This record comes from a study of vaccination and CD4 T cells after COVID-19. Study-level information: Every culture used as a control got a CEFX pool, an HIV-1 Nef pool, or no peptide.

Once obtained from cultured CD4+ T cells, the DNA was sequenced using the Oncomine TCR Beta short-read assay. Extraction of genomic DNA was performed on cultured CD4+ T cells. TCRdb reprocessed the PCR reads via MiXCR and lists one record per CDR3 protein. In the table there are more than 1,500 distinct CDR3 sequences, approximately 10% of which are singletons. The source is a human donor in good health. The J gene is TRBJ2-5, the V gene TRBV19, with 11 nucleotides matching TRBD2. Sequenced sample: CD4+ T cells from blood, cultured in vitro. The CDR3 spells CASSISGRLAGLTKETQYF. Here the CDR3 DNA reads TGTGCCAGTAGTATATCGGGGCGACTAGCGGGACTGACTAAAGAGACCCAGTACTTC. Using reference TRBV19 and TRBJ2-5 for the parts outside the CDR3, the full variable domain is DGGITQSPKYLFRKEGQNVTLSCEQNLNHDAMYWYRQDPGQGLRLIYYSQIVNDFQKGDIAEGYSVSREKKESFPLTVTSAQKNPTAFYLCASSISGRLAGLTKETQYFGPGTRLLVL.